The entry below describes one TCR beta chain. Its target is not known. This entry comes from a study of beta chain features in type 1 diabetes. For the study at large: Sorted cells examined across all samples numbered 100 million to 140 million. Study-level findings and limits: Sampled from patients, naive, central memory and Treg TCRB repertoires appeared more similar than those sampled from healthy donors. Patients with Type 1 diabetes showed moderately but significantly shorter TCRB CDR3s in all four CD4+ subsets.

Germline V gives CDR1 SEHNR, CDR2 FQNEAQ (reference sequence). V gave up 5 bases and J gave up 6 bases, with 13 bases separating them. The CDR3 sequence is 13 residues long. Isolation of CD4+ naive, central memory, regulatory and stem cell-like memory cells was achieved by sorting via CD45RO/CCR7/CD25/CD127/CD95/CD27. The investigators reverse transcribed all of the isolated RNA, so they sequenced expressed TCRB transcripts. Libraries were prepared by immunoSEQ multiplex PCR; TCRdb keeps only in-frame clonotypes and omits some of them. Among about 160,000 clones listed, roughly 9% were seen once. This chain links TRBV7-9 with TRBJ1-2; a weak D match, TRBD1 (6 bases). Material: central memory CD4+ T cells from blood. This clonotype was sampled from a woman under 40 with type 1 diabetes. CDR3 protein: CASSPQGRDGYTF. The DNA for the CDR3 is TGTGCCAGCAGCCCACAGGGAAGGGATGGCTACACCTTC.